This T cell receptor (beta chain) was recorded in a study of CD8+CD57+ T cells in acquired aplastic anemia. For the study at large: DNA from sorted CD4+ and CD8+ cells averaged roughly 3.2 ug.

Genomic DNA provided the template from which TCR beta VDJ and CDR3 profiles were obtained. TCRdb fed the reads into MiXCR, producing one record per CDR3 protein. The sample holds about 160,000 distinct CDR3 sequences, roughly 50% seen once. Study-wide results and caveats: Any difference that existed in CD8+ Simpson's diversity between patients and controls was not significant. Patients shared 25 to 35 CD8+ CDR3 sequences with controls.

By flow cytometry, patients selected for sequencing had shown an expansion of CD8+CD57+ cells. This clonotype appeared many times. Its matching antigen is unknown. What was sequenced was sorted CD4+, CD8+, or CD8+CD57+ T cells (not recorded which) from PBMCs. The sequence was obtained from a human donor with aplastic anemia.

The CDR3 sequence is CATSDYPGDTQYF. The CDR3 DNA is TGTGCCACCAGTGATTATCCGGGGGATACGCAGTATTTT. V gene TRBV24-1 combines with J gene TRBJ2-3; D perhaps matches TRBD2 (5 bases). The CDR3 sequence is 13 residues long. Germline V gene data show CDR1 as KGHDR and CDR2 as SFDVKD. Trimming pared 2 bases from V and 6 bases from J, leaving 8 bases between.